This T cell receptor beta chain comes out of a study of T cells in Graves' hyperthyroidism and ophthalmopathy. General study points: Separation of ophthalmopathy from stable hyperthyroidism was achieved by a 13 V-J model.

V shed 5 bases and J 3 bases; nucleotides not matched to a gene: 5. The germline V gene has CDR1 SEHNR and CDR2 FQNEAQ (reference sequence). This CDR3 region has 15 residues. The TCR beta CDR3 regions underwent amplification using RNA transcripts as the source. When the TCR CDR3 underwent first-round RT-PCR, the HTBI primer set was used. Each CDR3 protein is one row after TCRdb ran MiXCR on the multiplex PCR reads. The table has around 580,000 distinct CDR3 sequences, 35% to 55% seen once. Across 18 months, stable Graves' hyperthyroidism was marked by no progression to ophthalmopathy. Exclusion criteria comprised uncontrolled infection, other autoimmune disease, pregnancy or lactation. Diagnostic assessment was based on clinical symptoms, serum thyroxine and TRAb, thyroid ultrasound and orbital computed tomography. This clonotype was observed a single time. Its antigen remains unidentified.

The genes are TRBV7-9 and TRBJ2-1; TRBD2 matches 9 bases. The sample comprised peripheral blood or thyroid tissue (not recorded which). This TCR derives from a woman between 18 and 30 years old with Graves' hyperthyroidism. DNA of the CDR3: TGTGCCAGCAGCCTAAGCGGGAGGCTCTACAATGAGCAGTTCTTC. Amino acids: CASSLSGRLYNEQFF.